The 27 T cell receptor beta chains in this list originate from one sample, sequenced in a study of T-cell reconstitution after alpha-beta-depleted transplantation in children (TCRdb year 2016). Taken with the paper, the label for treatment or condition translates to: allogeneic hematopoietic cell transplantation with graft depleted of TCRalphabeta T cells and CD19 B cells. Library construction relied on PCR. The reads were generated on an Illumina HiSeq 2500. TCR library preparation used molecular barcoding, with unique molecular identifiers applied to normalize quantification of the TCRbeta repertoire. The public reads were quality trimmed at Q25 with fastp and then assembled into clones with MiXCR by TCRdb, keeping productive beta chains. Rows are combined by CDR3 protein, so each entry shows the most common genes and DNA. Recorded for this sample are more than 500,000 distinct CDR3 sequences; about 10% of them occurred a single time. Clones ranked in the top ten supply approximately 15% of the sample.

The material sequenced was PBMCs, mostly from graft donor cells, taken 180 days after TCRalphabeta/CD19-depleted stem cell transplant. The receptors come from a female patient between 2 and 15 years old who had a stem cell transplant for aplastic anemia, so the T cells may come from the graft donor.

This clonotype is labeled as medium-sized. The V gene is TRBV25-1, the J gene TRBJ2-3; D is unresolved. The CDR3 runs 13 residues. The ends were cut back, 4 bases at V and 9 bases at J, with 14 bases in the middle. Germline loops: CDR1 MGHDK, CDR2 SYGVNS. The CDR3 here is CASSASLVATQYF. In DNA, the CDR3 is TGTGCCAGCAGTGCTTCCCTAGTTGCGACGCAGTATTTT.

CDR3 coding DNA: TGTGCCAGCAGTTCCCGTAGGAGTAATGAAAAACTGTTTTTT. Amino acid sequence: CASSSRRSNEKLFF. This chain links TRBV28 with TRBJ1-4, with D unresolved. Germline CDR1 and CDR2: MDHEN and SYDVKM. The CDR3 consists of 14 residues. Trimming removed 4 bases at V and 4 bases at J, with 10 bases between.

This clonotype occurred many times. The CDR3 bases are TGTGCCAGCAGTTACGGTCAGGGGGGCAATGGCTACACCTTC. Its translation: CASSYGQGGNGYTF. The chain couples TRBV6-5 to TRBJ1-2; TRBD1 aligns across 7 bases. The V gene's germline CDR1 is MNHEY and CDR2 SVGAGI. This CDR3 comprises 14 residues. The J segment lost 6 bases and the V segment lost 2 bases, leaving 6 bases of the junction unmatched.

The V gene is TRBV20-1, the J gene TRBJ2-2; TRBD1 or TRBD2 may be the D gene (5 bases each). Per germline, CDR1 DFQATT and CDR2 SNEGSKA (reference sequence). V lost 3 bases, J lost 3 bases, and 14 bases lay in between. This CDR3 is 15 amino acids long. The chain's CDR3 is CSARESGTDTGELFF. In DNA, the CDR3 is TGCAGTGCTAGGGAATCCGGGACGGACACCGGGGAGCTGTTTTTT.

This clonotype was seen more than once but under ten times. CDR3 protein: CASSQAPPDSLSTGELFF. DNA of the CDR3: TGCGCCAGCAGCCAGGCCCCGCCCGACAGCCTGAGCACCGGGGAGCTGTTTTTT. The V and J genes are TRBV4-3 and TRBJ2-2; tentatively, D is TRBD1 (5 bases). The CDR3 has 18 amino acids. Germline assignment: CDR1 LGHNA and CDR2 YSLEER. The V end was cut by 3 bases, the J end by 4 bases, with 21 bases between.

Many counts were recorded for this clonotype. V usage is TRBV29-1 and J usage is TRBJ2-3; D call uncertain. Germline V gene data show CDR1 as SQVTM and CDR2 as ANQGSEA. V was cut by 2 bases and J by 0 bases, with 9 bases left in between. The CDR3 loop spans 14 amino acids. The CDR3 coding sequence is TGCAGCGTTGAAATCAGAGCTAGCACAGATACGCAGTATTTT. Its protein product is CSVEIRASTDTQYF.

A note on this clonotype: The DNA is omitted, as the CDR3 cannot be located on it reliably, and the CDR3 follows TCRdb's listing. The genes are TRBV12-3 or TRBV12-4 and TRBJ2-7. The CDR3 is 14 amino acids in total, end residues counted. The CDR3: CASSFGRGSYEHYV.

In this sample, this clonotype turned up a few times. The chain combines TRBV6-5 with TRBJ2-5, with 13 bases fitting TRBD2. The V and J ends lost 6 bases and 2 bases, in that order; junction bases with no gene match: 6. Germline CDR1 reads MNHEY; CDR2 reads SVGAGI. The CDR3 is made up of 16 amino acids. The CDR3 loop reads CASRPRLAGGQETQYF. The DNA of the CDR3 is TGTGCCAGCAGGCCTAGACTAGCGGGAGGTCAAGAGACCCAGTACTTC.

This chain joins TRBV11-2 and TRBJ2-2; 11 bases map to TRBD1. With V trimmed by 5 bases and J by 5 bases, 22 bases remained unmatched. In germline, CDR1 is SGHAT, CDR2 FQNNGV. The CDR3 is 21 amino acids. The CDR3: CASSDPLFQSRTGGDTGELFF. The CDR3 region has the DNA TGTGCCAGCAGCGATCCCCTTTTTCAGAGTAGGACAGGGGGCGATACCGGGGAGCTGTTTTTT. Complete variable domain (other parts from reference TRBV11-2 and TRBJ2-2): EAGVAQSPRYKIIEKRQSVAFWCNPISGHATLYWYQQILGQGPKLLIQFQNNGVVDDSQLPKDRFSAERLKGVDSTLKIQPAKLEDSAVYLCASSDPLFQSRTGGDTGELFFGEGSRLTVL.

The chain links TRBV4-2 to TRBJ2-3, with 13 positions matching TRBD2. Germline CDR1 LGHNA, CDR2 YNFKEQ. V lost 4 bases, J lost 1 base, and 8 bases stayed unmatched. The CDR3 loop spans 18 amino acids. CDR3 in amino acids: CASSPTSGRASGTDTQYF. CDR3 in DNA: TGTGCCAGCAGCCCTACTAGCGGGAGGGCCTCGGGCACAGATACGCAGTATTTT.

This rearrangement joins TRBV2 to TRBJ1-1, with TRBD1 as a possible D gene (6 bases). Looked up from germline, CDR1 is SNHLY and CDR2 is FYNNEI. The CDR3 extends over 13 amino acids. Trimming removed 8 bases at V and 4 bases at J, with 14 bases between. CDR3 DNA sequence: TGTGCCAGCGGCCCGGGGGGCCTCACTGAAGCTTTCTTT. Its translation is CASGPGGLTEAFF.

There are a few counts of this clonotype. This chain uses TRBV7-3 with TRBJ2-1, with 7 bases fitting TRBD1. The V gene's germline CDR1 is SGHTA and CDR2 FQGTGA. The CDR3 is 15 residues long. V was pared by 0 bases and J by 6 bases, with 5 bases of the junction left unmatched. Here the CDR3 DNA reads TGTGCCAGCAGCTTAACCGGGACAGCGGCCAATGAGCAGTTCTTC. It encodes CASSLTGTAANEQFF.

J is TRBJ2-4 and V is TRBV7-2; 8 bases align to TRBD2. In germline, CDR1 is SGHTA, CDR2 FQGNSA. CDR3 length: 15 amino acids. Trimming took 1 base from V and 9 from J; bases not matched to a gene: 8. Written as DNA, the CDR3 is TGTGCCAGCAGCTTAGAGGGGACTAGTAATCTCATTCAGTACTTC. Its translation is CASSLEGTSNLIQYF.

This clonotype was counted between two and nine times. The V gene is TRBV7-2, the J gene TRBJ2-7; TRBD2 aligns across 7 bases. Germline V gene data show CDR1 as SGHTA and CDR2 as FQGNSA. The CDR3 extends over 15 amino acids. V trimming: 1 base; J trimming: 0 bases; junction bases outside the gene matches: 3. CDR3: CASSLESGTSYEQYF. The CDR3 DNA reads as TGTGCCAGCAGCTTAGAGAGCGGGACCTCCTACGAGCAGTACTTC.

This clonotype showed up just a few times. V gene TRBV4-3 combines with J gene TRBJ2-1; no reliable D call. From germline, CDR1 is LGHNA and CDR2 YSLEER. V was cut by 0 bases and J by 8 bases, with 14 bases left in between. This CDR3 has 15 residues. CDR3 sequence (DNA): TGCGCCAGCAGCCAAGACAGGACGTTTGGTGATGAGCAGTTCTTC. Protein sequence: CASSQDRTFGDEQFF.

The chain combines TRBV10-3 with TRBJ1-2; TRBD1 agrees at 7 bases. Germline-derived CDR1 and CDR2 are ENHRY and SYGVKD. This CDR3 is built from 12 residues. The J segment lost 8 bases and the V segment lost 4 bases, leaving 4 bases of the junction unmatched. The CDR3: CAISATGEGYTF. The DNA for the CDR3 is TGTGCCATCAGTGCCACAGGGGAGGGCTACACCTTC.

The chain joins TRBV12-3 or TRBV12-4 to TRBJ2-2, with D tentatively TRBD1 (5 bases). The V gene lost 1 base and the J gene lost 5 bases, with 8 bases spanning the gap. The CDR3 runs to 14 residues. The CDR3 is CASSLETVTGELFF. The CDR3 bases are TGTGCCAGCAGTTTAGAGACAGTGACCGGGGAGCTGTTTTTT.

This clonotype was detected a few times. The chain carries TRBV15 and TRBJ2-7; 8 positions match TRBD1. Germline assignment: CDR1 LNHNV and CDR2 YYDKDF (reference sequence). The CDR3 totals 16 residues. The V and J ends lost 3 bases and 3 bases, in that order; junction bases with no gene match: 10. In DNA, the CDR3 is TGTGCCACCAGCAGGGGGGGCGGACAGGGAATCTACGAGCAGTACTTC. It is translated as CATSRGGGQGIYEQYF.

This clonotype was observed many times. This chain uses TRBV29-1 with TRBJ2-1, with D hard to call. This CDR3 is 14 amino acids long. Germline V gene lookup returns CDR1 SQVTM and CDR2 ANQGSEA. V was shortened by 3 bases and J by 6 bases, with 15 bases between the two germline ends. CDR3 DNA: TGCAGCGTTGATAAGGTCTGGGGTGGCAATGAGCAGTTCTTC. Its translation is CSVDKVWGGNEQFF.

This clonotype was picked up many times. The chain joins TRBV5-1 to TRBJ2-1; the D gene is possibly TRBD2 (5 bases). Germline CDR1 reads SGHRS; CDR2 reads YFSETQ. The CDR3 consists of 14 residues. Deletions cut 4 bases from V and 4 bases from J, with 12 bases between. In DNA, the CDR3 is TGCGCCAGCAGCACCCGAGGACTGTACAATGAGCAGTTCTTC. Residues: CASSTRGLYNEQFF.

This clonotype was observed at least ten times. This CDR3 reads CASSPDRVVPYEQYF. The CDR3 DNA reads as TGTGCCAGCAGCCCGGACAGGGTTGTTCCCTACGAGCAGTACTTC. This chain joins TRBV12-3 or TRBV12-4 and TRBJ2-7; 8 nucleotides align to TRBD1. J gave up 2 bases and V 6 bases, and 9 bases lay outside the gene matches. This CDR3 is 15 amino acids long.

This clonotype has more than one count but fewer than ten. V usage is TRBV7-9 and J usage is TRBJ2-5; TRBD1 matches at 7 bases. The trim removed 5 bases at V and 4 bases at J, leaving 13 bases unmatched. This CDR3 has 16 amino acids. Germline V gene data show CDR1 as SEHNR and CDR2 as FQNEAQ (reference sequence). CDR3 region: CASSPLWGNRGETQYF. The CDR3 DNA is TGTGCCAGCAGCCCCCTATGGGGCAACAGGGGAGAGACCCAGTACTTC.

There are a few counts of this clonotype. This sequence joins TRBV7-9 and TRBJ1-2, with 7 bases matching TRBD1. The CDR3 length is 15 residues. The V gene's germline CDR1 is SEHNR and CDR2 FQNEAQ (reference sequence). V was clipped by 5 bases and J by 4 bases; unmatched bases: 10. CDR3 nucleotide sequence: TGTGCCAGCAGCCCTGGGACAGCAGCTGTCTATGGCTACACCTTC. It codes for CASSPGTAAVYGYTF.

This clonotype has at least ten counts. The chain joins TRBV19 to TRBJ2-3; D might be TRBD2 (5 bases). Germline lookup yields CDR1 LNHDA and CDR2 SQIVND (reference sequence). The CDR3 totals 15 residues. V gave up 5 bases and J gave up 2 bases, with 14 bases separating them. CDR3 region: CASSPERANTDTQYF. The CDR3 DNA is TGTGCCAGTAGTCCCGAGAGGGCCAACACAGATACGCAGTATTTT. The whole variable domain, filled in from reference TRBV19 and TRBJ2-3, reads DGGITQSPKYLFRKEGQNVTLSCEQNLNHDAMYWYRQDPGQGLRLIYYSQIVNDFQKGDIAEGYSVSREKKESFPLTVTSAQKNPTAFYLCASSPERANTDTQYFGPGTRLTVL.

The V and J genes are TRBV5-5 and TRBJ1-2; 7 bases match TRBD1. The CDR3 contains 16 residues. The germline V gene has CDR1 SGHKS and CDR2 YYEKEE (reference sequence). Germline trimming cut 3 bases from V and 5 bases from J; bases unmatched to any gene: 13. CDR3 in DNA: TGTGCCAGCAGCTCGGACAGGCCCAACTGTCGGTATGGCTACACCTTC. As protein: CASSSDRPNCRYGYTF.

The chain uses TRBV5-1 and TRBJ2-3, with no clear D. CDR3 length: 15 amino acids. Germline V gene lookup returns CDR1 SGHRS and CDR2 YFSETQ. The ends were cut back, 0 bases at V and 2 bases at J, with 10 bases in the middle. The DNA of the CDR3 is TGCGCCAGCAGCTTGGATGGGCTTTCCACAGATACGCAGTATTTT. Translation gives CASSLDGLSTDTQYF.

This clonotype has more than one count but fewer than ten. CDR3 amino acids: CSVAGYGGSYEQFF. The CDR3 nucleotides are TGCAGCGTTGCCGGCTACGGGGGCAGCTATGAGCAGTTCTTC. The V gene is TRBV29-1, the J gene TRBJ2-1, with D possibly being TRBD1 or TRBD2 (6 bases each). Trimming took 4 bases from V and 8 from J, leaving 18 bases between them. Germline V CDR1 and CDR2: SQVTM, ANQGSEA. The CDR3 consists of 14 residues.